The 15 T cell receptor beta chains presented below share a single source sample, sequenced in a study of identical twins (dated by TCRdb to about 2016). Preparation of the library involved 5' RACE. Reads for this sample came from an Illumina HiSeq 2000. The public reads were run again by TCRdb, first through fastp at Q25 and then through MiXCR, and only productive beta chains were kept. Rows with one shared CDR3 protein collapse into an entry with the most common genes and DNA. In all, the sample holds hundreds of thousands of distinct CDR3 sequences, and roughly 9.7% of those were seen once. The top ten hold 5.5% to 9% of the sample. These records were also assigned to another study, of yellow fever vaccine responses in identical twins.

The sequencing input was CD8+ T cells sorted from blood. These receptors came from a woman in her late teens or twenties in good health.

The rearrangement links TRBV6-2 or TRBV6-3 to TRBJ2-2, with D possibly TRBD1 on 5 matching bases. The CDR3 has 14 residues. Germline-derived CDR1 and CDR2 are MNHEY and SVGEGT. V lost 2 bases to trimming and J lost 5 bases, with 9 bases between them. CDR3 nucleotides: TGTGCCAGCAGTTACACACCAGGGACCGGGGAGCTGTTTTTT. It encodes CASSYTPGTGELFF.

This clonotype was recorded at least ten times. The V call is TRBV7-3, the J call TRBJ2-7; the match to TRBD1 covers 7 bases. Germline-derived CDR1 and CDR2 are SGHTA and FQGTGA. Germline trimming cut 2 bases from V and 6 bases from J; bases unmatched to any gene: 4. This CDR3 comprises 13 residues. The CDR3 sequence: CASSLQGGAEQYF. The CDR3 coding sequence is TGTGCCAGCAGCTTACAAGGGGGCGCCGAGCAGTACTTC.

There are many counts of this clonotype. The CDR3 bases are TGTGCCAGCAGCTTAGAAAACAGGGGGCTACGGGAGCAGTACTTC. Residues: CASSLENRGLREQYF. The chain is built from TRBV7-9 and TRBJ2-7; 9 bases are a match to TRBD1. In germline, CDR1 is SEHNR, CDR2 FQNEAQ (reference sequence). The trim removed 1 base at V and 7 bases at J, leaving 8 bases unmatched. The CDR3 is 15 amino acids.

This clonotype came up many times. The chain links TRBV29-1 to TRBJ2-1; tentatively, D is TRBD2 (6 bases). V dropped 6 bases and J dropped 2 bases, with 11 bases sitting between them. The germline V gene has CDR1 SQVTM and CDR2 ANQGSEA. The length of the CDR3 is 13 residues. The CDR3: CSVEGRPYNEQFF. The CDR3 DNA is TGCAGCGTGGAGGGGAGGCCCTACAATGAGCAGTTCTTC.

The chain joins TRBV15 to TRBJ2-7; 7 nucleotides agree with TRBD1. Losses at the gene ends were 5 bases for V and 1 base for J; bases not matched to a gene: 8. This CDR3 is built from 15 residues. Looked up from germline, CDR1 is LNHNV and CDR2 is YYDKDF (reference sequence). DNA of the CDR3: TGTGCCACCAGCTCAAAGGGGGCGGTATCCTACGAGCAGTACTTC. The encoded protein is CATSSKGAVSYEQYF.

This clonotype was picked up many times. V gene TRBV3-1 combines with J gene TRBJ1-2; D ambiguous. V was cut by 4 bases and J by 8 bases, with 17 bases left in between. The CDR3 contains 14 residues. Per germline, CDR1 LGHDT and CDR2 YNNKEL (reference sequence). CDR3 DNA: TGTGCCAGCAGCCCCGGGGTGGGCGCGAAAGGCTACACCTTC. Translating gives CASSPGVGAKGYTF.

At least ten counts were recorded for this clonotype. V is TRBV5-6 and J is TRBJ2-3; 7 nucleotides line up with TRBD1. CDR3 length: 14 residues. Germline V gene data show CDR1 as SGHDT and CDR2 as YYEEEE. V dropped 3 bases and J dropped 4; count of bases not matched to a gene: 5. In DNA form, the CDR3 reads TGTGCCAGCAGCTCGACAGGGCTGGCAGATACGCAGTATTTT. Its translation: CASSSTGLADTQYF.

This clonotype was seen ten or more times. V gene TRBV28 combines with J gene TRBJ2-1, with 7 bases that match TRBD2. V lost 1 base to trimming and J lost 3 bases; unmatched junction nucleotides: 3. This CDR3 contains 15 residues. CDR1 is MDHEN, CDR2 SYDVKM, per germline. CDR3 in DNA: TGTGCCAGCAGTTTATTAGCGGGCAACTACAATGAGCAGTTCTTC. Amino acid sequence: CASSLLAGNYNEQFF.

This chain connects TRBV3-1 to TRBJ2-3; no definite D call. Germline CDR1 and CDR2: LGHDT and YNNKEL (reference sequence). The V gene lost 4 bases and the J gene lost 2 bases, with 10 bases spanning the gap. This CDR3 comprises 14 residues. CDR3 coding DNA: TGTGCCAGCAGCCCTAGGGTAAACACAGATACGCAGTATTTT. Amino acids: CASSPRVNTDTQYF.

Many counts were recorded for this clonotype. The V call is TRBV7-9, the J call TRBJ1-5, with D maybe TRBD1 (5 bases). Germline CDR1 reads SEHNR; CDR2 reads FQNEAQ (reference sequence). The CDR3 has 12 amino acids. V was pared by 4 bases and J by 6 bases, with 7 bases between. CDR3 sequence (DNA): TGTGCCAGCAGCTCTGGGGGTCAGCCCCAGCATTTT. The encoded protein is CASSSGGQPQHF.

The gene calls are TRBV5-1 and TRBJ1-1; the match to TRBD1 covers 7 bases. Per germline, CDR1 SGHRS and CDR2 YFSETQ. The CDR3 length is 14 residues. The V and J ends lost 3 bases and 1 base, in that order; junction bases with no gene match: 3. The CDR3 DNA sequence: TGCGCCAGCAGCTCAGGGGGGGCGAACACTGAAGCTTTCTTT. Translation: CASSSGGANTEAFF.

Turning to this clonotype: A read error may explain this, as a much larger clone is one base away. The chain has TRBV29-1 and TRBJ2-5; D is unresolved. There are 14 residues in the CDR3. CDR1 is SQVTM and CDR2 is ANQGSEA in the germline V gene. V shed 0 bases and J shed 2 bases, with 10 bases lying between them. CDR3 in DNA: TGCAGCGTTGAAGATGATGGGCGGCAAGAGACCCAGTACTTC. As protein: CSVEDDGRQETQYF.

The V call is TRBV6-5, the J call TRBJ2-5, with 9 bases matching TRBD2. The CDR3 covers 16 residues. V lost 2 bases to trimming and J lost 2 bases; unmatched junction nucleotides: 6. Germline V lookup: CDR1 MNHEY, CDR2 SVGAGI. Here the CDR3 reads CASSYEASGKQETQYF. As DNA, the CDR3 is TGTGCCAGCAGTTACGAGGCTAGCGGGAAACAAGAGACCCAGTACTTC.

This clonotype has at least ten counts. This rearrangement joins TRBV12-3 or TRBV12-4 to TRBJ2-3; D gene uncertain. There are 14 residues in the CDR3. V was trimmed by 1 base and J by 1 base, leaving 6 bases between them. The CDR3 is CASSLGSGTDTQYF. The CDR3, as DNA: TGTGCCAGCAGTTTAGGGTCAGGCACAGATACGCAGTATTTT.

This clonotype has more than one count but fewer than ten. V and J are TRBV3-1 and TRBJ2-5, with D perhaps TRBD2 (6 bases). Germline CDR1 LGHDT, CDR2 YNNKEL (reference sequence). This CDR3 has 17 residues. Deletions cut 0 bases from V and 0 bases from J, with 14 bases between. The CDR3 DNA follows: TGTGCCAGCAGCCAAGATCTAGGAGGAGGGTACCAAGAGACCCAGTACTTC. Its translation: CASSQDLGGGYQETQYF.